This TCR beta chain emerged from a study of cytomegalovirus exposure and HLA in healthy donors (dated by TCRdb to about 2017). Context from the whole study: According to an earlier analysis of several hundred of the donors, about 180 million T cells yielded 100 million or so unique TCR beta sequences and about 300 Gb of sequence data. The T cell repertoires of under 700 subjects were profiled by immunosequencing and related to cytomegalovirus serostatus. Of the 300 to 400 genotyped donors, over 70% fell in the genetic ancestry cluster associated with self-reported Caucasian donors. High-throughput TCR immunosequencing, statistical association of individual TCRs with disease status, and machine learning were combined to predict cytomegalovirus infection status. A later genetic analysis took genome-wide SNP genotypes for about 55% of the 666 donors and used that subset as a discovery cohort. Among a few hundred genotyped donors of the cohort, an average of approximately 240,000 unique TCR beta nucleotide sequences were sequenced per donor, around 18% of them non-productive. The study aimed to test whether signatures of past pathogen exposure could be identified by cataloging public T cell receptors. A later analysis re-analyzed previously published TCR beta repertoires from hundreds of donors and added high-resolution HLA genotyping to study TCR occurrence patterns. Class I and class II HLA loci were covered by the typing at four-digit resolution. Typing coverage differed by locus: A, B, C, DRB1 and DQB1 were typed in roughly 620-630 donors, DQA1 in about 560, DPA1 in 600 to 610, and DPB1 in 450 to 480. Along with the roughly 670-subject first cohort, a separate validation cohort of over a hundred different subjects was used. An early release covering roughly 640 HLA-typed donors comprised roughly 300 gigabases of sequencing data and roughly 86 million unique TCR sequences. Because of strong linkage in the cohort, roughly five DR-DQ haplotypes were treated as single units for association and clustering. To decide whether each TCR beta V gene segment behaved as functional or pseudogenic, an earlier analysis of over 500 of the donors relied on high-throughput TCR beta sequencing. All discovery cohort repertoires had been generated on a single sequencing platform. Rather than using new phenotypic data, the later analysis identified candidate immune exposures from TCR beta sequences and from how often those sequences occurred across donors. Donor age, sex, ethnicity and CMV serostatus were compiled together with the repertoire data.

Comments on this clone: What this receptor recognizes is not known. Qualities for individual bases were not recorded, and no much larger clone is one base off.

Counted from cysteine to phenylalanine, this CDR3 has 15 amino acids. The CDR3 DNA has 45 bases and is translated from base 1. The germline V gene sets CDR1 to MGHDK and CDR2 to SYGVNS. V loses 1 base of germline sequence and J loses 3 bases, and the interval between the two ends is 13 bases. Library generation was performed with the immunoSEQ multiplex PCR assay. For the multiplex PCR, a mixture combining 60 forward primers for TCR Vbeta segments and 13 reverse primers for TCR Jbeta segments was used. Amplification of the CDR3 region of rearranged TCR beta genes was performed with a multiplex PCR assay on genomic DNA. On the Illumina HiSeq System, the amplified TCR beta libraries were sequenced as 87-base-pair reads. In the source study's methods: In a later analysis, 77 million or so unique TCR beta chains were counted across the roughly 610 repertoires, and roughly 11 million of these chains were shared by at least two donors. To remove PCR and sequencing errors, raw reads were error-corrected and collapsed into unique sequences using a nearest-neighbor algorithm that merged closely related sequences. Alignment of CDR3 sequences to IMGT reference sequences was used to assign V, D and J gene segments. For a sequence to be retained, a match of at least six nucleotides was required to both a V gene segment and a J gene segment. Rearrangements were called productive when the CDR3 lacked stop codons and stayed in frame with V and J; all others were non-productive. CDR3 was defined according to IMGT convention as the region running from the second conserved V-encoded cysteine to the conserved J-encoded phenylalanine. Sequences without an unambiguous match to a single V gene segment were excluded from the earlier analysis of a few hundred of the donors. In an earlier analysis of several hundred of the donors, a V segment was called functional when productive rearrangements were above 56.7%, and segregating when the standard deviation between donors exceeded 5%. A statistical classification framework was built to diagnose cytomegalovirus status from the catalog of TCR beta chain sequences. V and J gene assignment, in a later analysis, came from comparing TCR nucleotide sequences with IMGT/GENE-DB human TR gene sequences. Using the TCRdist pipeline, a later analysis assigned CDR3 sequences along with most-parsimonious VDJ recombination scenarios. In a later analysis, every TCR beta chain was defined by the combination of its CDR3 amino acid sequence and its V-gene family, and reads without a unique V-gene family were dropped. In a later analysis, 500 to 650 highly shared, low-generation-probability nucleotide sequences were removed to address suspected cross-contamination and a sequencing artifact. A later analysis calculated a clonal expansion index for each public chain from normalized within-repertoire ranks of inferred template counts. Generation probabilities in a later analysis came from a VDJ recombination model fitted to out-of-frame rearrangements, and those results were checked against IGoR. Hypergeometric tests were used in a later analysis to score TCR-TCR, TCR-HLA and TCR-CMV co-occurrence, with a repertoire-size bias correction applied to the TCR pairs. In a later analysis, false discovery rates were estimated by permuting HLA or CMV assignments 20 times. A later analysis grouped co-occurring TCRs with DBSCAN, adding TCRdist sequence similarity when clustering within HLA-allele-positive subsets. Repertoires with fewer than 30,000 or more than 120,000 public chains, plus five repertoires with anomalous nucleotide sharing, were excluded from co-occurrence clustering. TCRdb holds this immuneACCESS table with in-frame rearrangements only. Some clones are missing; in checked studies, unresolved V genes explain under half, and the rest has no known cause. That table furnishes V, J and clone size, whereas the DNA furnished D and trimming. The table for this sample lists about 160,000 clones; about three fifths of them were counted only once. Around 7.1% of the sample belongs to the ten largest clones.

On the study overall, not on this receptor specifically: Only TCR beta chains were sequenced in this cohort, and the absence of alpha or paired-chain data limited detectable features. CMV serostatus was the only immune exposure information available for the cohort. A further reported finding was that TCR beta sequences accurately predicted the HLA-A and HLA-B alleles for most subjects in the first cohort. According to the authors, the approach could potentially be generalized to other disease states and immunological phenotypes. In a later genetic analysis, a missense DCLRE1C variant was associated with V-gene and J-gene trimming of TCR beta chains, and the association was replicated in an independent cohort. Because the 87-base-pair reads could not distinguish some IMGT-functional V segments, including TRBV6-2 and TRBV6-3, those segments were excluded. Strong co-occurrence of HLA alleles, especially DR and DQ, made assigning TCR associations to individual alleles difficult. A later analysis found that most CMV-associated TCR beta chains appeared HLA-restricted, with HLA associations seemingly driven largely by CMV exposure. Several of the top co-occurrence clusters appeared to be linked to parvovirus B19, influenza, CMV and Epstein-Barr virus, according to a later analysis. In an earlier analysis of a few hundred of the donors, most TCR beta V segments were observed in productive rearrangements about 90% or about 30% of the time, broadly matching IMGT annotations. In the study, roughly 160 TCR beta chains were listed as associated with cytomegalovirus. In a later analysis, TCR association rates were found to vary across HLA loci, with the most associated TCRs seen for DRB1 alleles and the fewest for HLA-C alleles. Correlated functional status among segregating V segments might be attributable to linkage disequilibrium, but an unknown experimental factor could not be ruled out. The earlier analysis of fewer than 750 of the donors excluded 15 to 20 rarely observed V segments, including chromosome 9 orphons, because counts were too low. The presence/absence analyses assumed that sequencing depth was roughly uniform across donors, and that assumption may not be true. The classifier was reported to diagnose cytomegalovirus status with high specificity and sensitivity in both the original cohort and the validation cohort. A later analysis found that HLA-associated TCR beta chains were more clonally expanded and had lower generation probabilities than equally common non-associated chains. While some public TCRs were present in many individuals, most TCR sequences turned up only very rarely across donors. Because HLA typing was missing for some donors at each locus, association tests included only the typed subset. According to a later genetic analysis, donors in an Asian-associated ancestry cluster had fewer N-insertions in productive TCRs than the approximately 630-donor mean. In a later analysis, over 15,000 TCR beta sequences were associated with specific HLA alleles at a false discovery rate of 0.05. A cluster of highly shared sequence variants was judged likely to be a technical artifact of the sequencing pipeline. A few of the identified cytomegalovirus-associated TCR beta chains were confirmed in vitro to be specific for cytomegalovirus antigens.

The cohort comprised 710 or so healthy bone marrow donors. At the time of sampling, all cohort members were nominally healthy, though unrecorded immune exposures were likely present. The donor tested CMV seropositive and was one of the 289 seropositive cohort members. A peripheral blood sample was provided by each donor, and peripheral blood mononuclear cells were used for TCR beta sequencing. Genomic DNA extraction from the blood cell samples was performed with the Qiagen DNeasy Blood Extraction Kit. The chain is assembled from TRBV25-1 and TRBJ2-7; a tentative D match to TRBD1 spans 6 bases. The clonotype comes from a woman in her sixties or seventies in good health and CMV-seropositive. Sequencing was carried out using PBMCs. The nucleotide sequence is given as TGTGCCAGCAGTGAATTAGACCAGGGGAGCTACGAGCAGTACTTC. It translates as CASSELDQGSYEQYF.